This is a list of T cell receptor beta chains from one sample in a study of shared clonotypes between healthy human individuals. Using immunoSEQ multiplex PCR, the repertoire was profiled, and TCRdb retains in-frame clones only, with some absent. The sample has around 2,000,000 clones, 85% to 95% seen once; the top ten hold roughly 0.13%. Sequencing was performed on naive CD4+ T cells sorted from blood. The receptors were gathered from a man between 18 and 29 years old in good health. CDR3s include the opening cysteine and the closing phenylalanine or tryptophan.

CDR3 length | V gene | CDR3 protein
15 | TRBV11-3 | CASSSGRDLTDTQYF
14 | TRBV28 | CATRTPAGAYEQYF
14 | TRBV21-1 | CASSKVLWSTEAFF
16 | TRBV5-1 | CASSLASGGTQETQYF
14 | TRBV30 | CAWSVGTLQETQYF
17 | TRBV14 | CASSQERQGVMNTEAFF
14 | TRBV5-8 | CASSRQGEGSTYTF
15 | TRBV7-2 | CASSLRRGDNQPQHF
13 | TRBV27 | CASSQGLNTEAFF
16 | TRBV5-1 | CASSPHSGLGSTEAFF
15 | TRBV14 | CASSRLLGSQGEQFF
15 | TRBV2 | CASSGTGGPVGEQFF
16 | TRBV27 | CASSFAGPGSGNTIYF
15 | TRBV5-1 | CASSPASISGNTIYF
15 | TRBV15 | CATSPMRGGSYEQYF
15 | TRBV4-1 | CASSQEDRKNEKLFF
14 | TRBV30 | CAWSVIGGAGELFF
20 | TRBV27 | CASSIYTGTGGIGPLYEQYF
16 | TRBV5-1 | CASSLEGLVSGNTIYF
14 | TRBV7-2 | CASSLSYYSYEQYF
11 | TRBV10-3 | CAISESTEAFF
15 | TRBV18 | CASSRDGGSYNEQFF
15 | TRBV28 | CASSSLGAQSYEQYF
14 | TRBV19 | CASSIRDPNQPQHF
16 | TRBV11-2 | CASSFHRSDRGTEAFF
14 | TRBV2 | CASRGRGSSYEQYF
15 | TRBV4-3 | CASSLGTGEISPLHF
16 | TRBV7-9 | CASSIWDSRSYNEQFF
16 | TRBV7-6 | CASSRGGDWPKETQYF
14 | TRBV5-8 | CASSLDRGAWTQYF
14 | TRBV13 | CASSLGGENYGYTF
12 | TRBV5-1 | CASSLAGNEQYF
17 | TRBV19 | CASSIQSPRNGPYEQYF
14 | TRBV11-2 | CASSLQSHFYEQYF
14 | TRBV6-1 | CASRRGQGAYEQYF
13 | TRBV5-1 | CASRGTGDTEAFF
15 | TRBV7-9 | CASSLGQGSTGELFF
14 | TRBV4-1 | CASSPVGNYYEAFF
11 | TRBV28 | CASNSNYGYTF
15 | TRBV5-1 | CASSRWTGGTGELFF
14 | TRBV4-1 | CASSQADRAETQYF
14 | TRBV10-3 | CATRLDRGGYGYTF
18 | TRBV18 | CASSPMYGIAGGTDTQYF
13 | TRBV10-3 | CATAQGGQETQYF
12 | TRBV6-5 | CASRTTGRTQYF
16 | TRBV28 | CASRQTRDSLNQPQHF
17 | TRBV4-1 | CASSLGQAGGSGYEQYF
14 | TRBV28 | CASSSGGGTDTQYF
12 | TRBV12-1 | CARASRWTEAFF
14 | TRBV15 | CATSRDNGDGELFF
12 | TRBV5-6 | CASSLGYSPLHF
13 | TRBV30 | CAWAGTKNTEAFF
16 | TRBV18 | CASSPGTTSGANVLTF